This T cell receptor (beta chain) was sequenced for a study of shared clonotypes between healthy human individuals. V lost 3 bases to trimming and J lost 2 bases, with 11 bases between them. The CDR3 extends over 14 amino acids. Per the germline V gene, CDR1 is ENHRY and CDR2 is SYGVKD. The protocol was immunoSEQ multiplex PCR, while the TCRdb copy is restricted to in-frame clones and leaves out a portion. The sample contains a few million clones, around nine tenths of which appear only once. This clone was observed a single time. The TCR sequence derives from a young man in good health. Material: naive CD4+ T cells sorted from blood. Subset reported: CD45RA+ positively selected. The V call is TRBV10-3, the J call TRBJ2-7; D remains unclear. The CDR3 here is CAISESADTYEQYF. CDR3 DNA: TGTGCCATCAGTGAATCGGCAGATACCTACGAGCAGTACTTC.